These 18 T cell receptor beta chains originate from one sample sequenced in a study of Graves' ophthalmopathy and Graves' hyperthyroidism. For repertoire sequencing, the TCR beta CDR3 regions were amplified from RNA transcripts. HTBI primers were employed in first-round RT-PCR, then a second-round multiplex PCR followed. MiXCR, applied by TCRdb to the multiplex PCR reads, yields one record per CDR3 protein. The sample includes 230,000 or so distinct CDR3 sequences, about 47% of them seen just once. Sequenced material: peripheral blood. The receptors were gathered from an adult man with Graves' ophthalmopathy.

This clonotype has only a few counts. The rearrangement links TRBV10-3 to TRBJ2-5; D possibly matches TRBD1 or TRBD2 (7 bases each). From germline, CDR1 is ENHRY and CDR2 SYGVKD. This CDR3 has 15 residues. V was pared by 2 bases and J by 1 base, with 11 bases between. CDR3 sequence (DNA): TGTGCCATCAGTGAGAGCGGGACAGTCCAAGAGACCCAGTACTTC. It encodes CAISESGTVQETQYF.

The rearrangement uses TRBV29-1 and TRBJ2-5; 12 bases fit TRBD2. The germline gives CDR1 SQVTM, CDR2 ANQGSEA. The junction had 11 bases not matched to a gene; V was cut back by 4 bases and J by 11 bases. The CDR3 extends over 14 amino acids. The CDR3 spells CSVALAGGGDTQYF. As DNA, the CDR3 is TGCAGCGTTGCACTAGCGGGAGGCGGAGATACGCAGTACTTC.

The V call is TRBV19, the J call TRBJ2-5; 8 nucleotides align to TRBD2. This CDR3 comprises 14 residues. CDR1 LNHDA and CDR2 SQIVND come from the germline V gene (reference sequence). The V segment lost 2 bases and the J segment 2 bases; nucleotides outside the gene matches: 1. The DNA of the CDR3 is TGTGCCAGTAGTATACTAGCGGGTCAAGAGACCCAGTACTTC. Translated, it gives CASSILAGQETQYF.

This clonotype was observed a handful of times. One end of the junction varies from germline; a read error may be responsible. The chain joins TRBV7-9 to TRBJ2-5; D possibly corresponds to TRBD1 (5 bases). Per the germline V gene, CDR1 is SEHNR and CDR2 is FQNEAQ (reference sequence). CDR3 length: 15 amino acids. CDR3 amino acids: CATSREQVLQETQYF. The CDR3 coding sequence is TGTGCCACCAGCAGAGAACAGGTACTCCAGGAGACCCAGTACTTC. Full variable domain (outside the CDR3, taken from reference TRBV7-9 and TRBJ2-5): DTGVSQNPRHKITKRGQNVTFRCDPISEHNRLYWYRQTLGQGPEFLTYFQNEAQLEKSRLLSDRFSAERPKGSFSTLEIQRTEQGDSAMYLCATSREQVLQETQYFGPGTRLLVL.

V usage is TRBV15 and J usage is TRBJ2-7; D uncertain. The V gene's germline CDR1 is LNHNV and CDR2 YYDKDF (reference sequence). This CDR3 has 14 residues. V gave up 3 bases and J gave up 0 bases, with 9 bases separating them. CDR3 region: CATSSDMSSYEQYF. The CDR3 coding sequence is TGTGCCACCAGCAGCGATATGAGCTCCTACGAGCAGTACTTC.

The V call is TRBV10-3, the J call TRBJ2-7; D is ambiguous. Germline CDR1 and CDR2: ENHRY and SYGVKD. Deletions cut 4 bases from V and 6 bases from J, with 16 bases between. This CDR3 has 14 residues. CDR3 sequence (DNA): TGTGCCATCAGTGTAGGTCAAAACGCCCTCGAGCAGTACTTC. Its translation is CAISVGQNALEQYF.

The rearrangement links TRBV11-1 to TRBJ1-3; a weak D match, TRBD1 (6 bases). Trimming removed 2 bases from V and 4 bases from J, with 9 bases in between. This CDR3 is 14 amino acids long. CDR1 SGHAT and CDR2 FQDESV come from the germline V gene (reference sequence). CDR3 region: CASSLTGLGNTIYF. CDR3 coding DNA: TGTGCCAGCAGCTTAACAGGGCTCGGAAACACCATATATTTT. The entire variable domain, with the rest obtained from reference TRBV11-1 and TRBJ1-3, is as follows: EAEVAQSPRYKITEKSQAVAFWCDPISGHATLYWYRQILGQGPELLVQFQDESVVDDSQLPKDRFSAERLKGVDSTLKIQPAELGDSAMYLCASSLTGLGNTIYFGEGSWLTVV.

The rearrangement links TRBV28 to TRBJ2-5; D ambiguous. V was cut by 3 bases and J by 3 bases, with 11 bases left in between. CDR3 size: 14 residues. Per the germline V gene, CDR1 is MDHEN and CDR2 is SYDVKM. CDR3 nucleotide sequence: TGTGCCAGCAGTTTGAAGTGGTCTGAAGAGACCCAGTACTTC. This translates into CASSLKWSEETQYF.

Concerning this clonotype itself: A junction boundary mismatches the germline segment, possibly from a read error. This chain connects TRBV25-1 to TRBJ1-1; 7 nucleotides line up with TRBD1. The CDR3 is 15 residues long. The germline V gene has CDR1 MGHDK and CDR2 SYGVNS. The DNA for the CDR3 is TGTGCCGGCAGTGATCCGGACAGGATGAACACTGAAGCTTTCTTT. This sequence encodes CAGSDPDRMNTEAFF.

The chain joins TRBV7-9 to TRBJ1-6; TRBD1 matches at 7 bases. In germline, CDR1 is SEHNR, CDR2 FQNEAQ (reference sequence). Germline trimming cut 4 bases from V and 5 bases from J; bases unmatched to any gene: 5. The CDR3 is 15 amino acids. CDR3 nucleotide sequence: TGTGCCAGCAGCTCTCACAGGGGCCATAATTCACCCCTCCACTTT. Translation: CASSSHRGHNSPLHF.

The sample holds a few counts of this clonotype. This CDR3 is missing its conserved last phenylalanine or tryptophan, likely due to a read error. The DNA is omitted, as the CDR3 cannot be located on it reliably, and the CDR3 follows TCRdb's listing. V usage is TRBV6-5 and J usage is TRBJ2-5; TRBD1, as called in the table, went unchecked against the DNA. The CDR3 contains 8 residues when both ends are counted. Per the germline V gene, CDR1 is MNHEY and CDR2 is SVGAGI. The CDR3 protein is CASSSTGD.

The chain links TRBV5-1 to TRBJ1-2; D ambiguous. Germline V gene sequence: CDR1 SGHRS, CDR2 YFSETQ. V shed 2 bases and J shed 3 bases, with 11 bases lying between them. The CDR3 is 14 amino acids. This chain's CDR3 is CASSLSVDDYGYTF. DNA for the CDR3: TGCGCCAGCAGCTTAAGTGTGGATGACTATGGCTACACCTTC.

The CDR3: CASSLEDFLPRQPQHF. CDR3 coding DNA: TGTGCCAGCAGCTTAGAGGACTTTCTCCCTAGACAGCCCCAGCATTTT. The rearrangement links TRBV7-6 to TRBJ1-5; D gene ambiguous. The germline CDR1 and CDR2 sequences are SGHVS and FNYEAQ. V was shortened by 1 base and J by 7 bases, with 17 bases between the two germline ends. CDR3 length: 16 amino acids.

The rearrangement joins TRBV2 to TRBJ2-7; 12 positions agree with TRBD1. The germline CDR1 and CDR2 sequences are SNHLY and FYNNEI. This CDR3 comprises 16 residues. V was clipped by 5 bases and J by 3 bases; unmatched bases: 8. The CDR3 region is CASSPGQGAPGYEQYF. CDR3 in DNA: TGTGCCAGCAGTCCGGGACAGGGGGCGCCGGGCTACGAGCAGTACTTC.

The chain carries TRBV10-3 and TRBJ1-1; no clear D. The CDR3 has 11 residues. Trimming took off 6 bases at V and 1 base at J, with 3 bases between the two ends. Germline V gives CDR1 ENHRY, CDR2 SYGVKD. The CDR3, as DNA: TGTGCCATCAGGGAGAACACTGAAGCTTTCTTT. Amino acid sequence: CAIRENTEAFF.

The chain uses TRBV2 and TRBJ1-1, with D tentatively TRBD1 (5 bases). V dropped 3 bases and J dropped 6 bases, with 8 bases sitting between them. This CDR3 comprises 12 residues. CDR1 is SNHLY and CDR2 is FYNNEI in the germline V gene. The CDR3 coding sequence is TGTGCCAGCAGTGACAGGGTCCCTGAAGCTTTCTTT. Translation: CASSDRVPEAFF.

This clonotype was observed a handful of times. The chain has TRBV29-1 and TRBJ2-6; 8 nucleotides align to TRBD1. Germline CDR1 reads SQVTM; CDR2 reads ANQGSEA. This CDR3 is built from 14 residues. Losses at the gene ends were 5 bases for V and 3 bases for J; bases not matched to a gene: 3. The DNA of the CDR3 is TGCAGCGTTCGCGACAGGGGTGGGGCCAACGTCCTGACTTTC. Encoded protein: CSVRDRGGANVLTF.

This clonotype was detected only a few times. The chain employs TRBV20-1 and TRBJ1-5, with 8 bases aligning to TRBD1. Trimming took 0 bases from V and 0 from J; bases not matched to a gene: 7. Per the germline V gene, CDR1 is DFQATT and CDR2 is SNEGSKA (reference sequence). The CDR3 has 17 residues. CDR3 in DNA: TGCAGTGCTAGAGATGGTAGGACAGGGAATAGCAATCAGCCCCAGCATTTT. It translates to CSARDGRTGNSNQPQHF.